The 2 T cell receptor beta chains listed next were all sequenced from one sample in a study of blood T cell repertoires in COVID-19 (dated by TCRdb to 2020 to 2021). Library prep was done by the immunoSEQ multiplex PCR assay. What TCRdb holds here is the immuneACCESS table cut down to in-frame rearrangements. Part of the clones is not present; checked against another copy, under half of the missing clones reflect an unresolved V gene, and the others are unexplained. The sample table records fewer than 60,000 clones; approximately 82% of these occur just once. The ten largest clones capture about 3.4% of the sample. Sample: peripheral blood. Receptors originate from a man aged 55 to 70 with acute or convalescent COVID-19.

Comment on this clone: This CDR3 is also generated by other DNA sequences in the sample. The chain links TRBV18 to TRBJ1-1; perhaps TRBD1 as D (6 bases). This CDR3 comprises 13 residues. V lost 2 bases to trimming and J lost 4 bases, with 8 bases between them. Germline V lookup: CDR1 KGHSH, CDR2 LQKENI. The CDR3 coding sequence is TGTGCCAGCTCACCAAGGGGGGGCACTGAAGCTTTCTTT. Translated: CASSPRGGTEAFF. Complete variable domain (other parts from reference TRBV18 and TRBJ1-1): NAGVMQNPRHLVRRRGQEARLRCSPMKGHSHVYWYRQLPEEGLKFMVYLQKENIIDESGMPKERFSAEFPKEGPSILRIQQVVRGDSAAYFCASSPRGGTEAFFGQGTRLTVV.

This sequence joins TRBV19 and TRBJ1-5; TRBD1 agrees at 7 bases. CDR1 is LNHDA, CDR2 SQIVND, per germline (reference sequence). V lost 6 bases, J lost 0 bases, and 5 bases stayed unmatched. The CDR3 runs to 15 residues. The CDR3 region has the DNA TGTGCCAGTAGACTCACAGGGGATAGCAATCAGCCCCAGCATTTT. Residues: CASRLTGDSNQPQHF.